The text below deals with one TCR beta chain. Its binding antigen is unknown. The sample holds no much larger clone one base away, and base qualities are not on file. For repertoire sequencing, TCR beta CDR3 regions were amplified from RNA transcripts. HTBI primers and the Qiagen OneStep RT-PCR kit were used in a first-round RT-PCR, which was followed by a second-round multiplex PCR, size selection and purification. Sequencing of the libraries was carried out on an Illumina HiSeq2000 in paired-end mode with 100 bp reads. The original methods were these. SOAPnuke was used to process the reads, removing any read that contained adapters or uncalled bases, had a mean Phred below 15, or lacked an exact match to the constant primer or identifier. COPE v1.2.5 was used to merge the high-quality paired reads. Each unique nucleotide sequence was defined as a clonotype, and clonotypes were aligned to IMGT TRB V, D and J references with MiTCR v1.1. Only V-J combinations with frequency above 0.0001 were analysed, covering over 99% of repertoires. For each V-J combination, a TCR clonal expansion and chaos score was defined as F50 clonal expansion divided by the chaos observed in the TCRdist matrix. Welch's t-statistics and random forest were used to reduce the features to 10 to 15 V-J combinations, which were then used as input to a naive Bayes classifier. Thyroid-blood repertoire similarity was quantified with the Morisita-Horn index. TCRdb took the public reads, trimmed them with fastp at Q25, ran MiXCR for clone calling and kept in-frame beta chains. Entries are consolidated by CDR3 protein sequence, retaining the most common genes and DNA. TCRdb's processing, not the authors', yielded these V and J calls. This sample holds more than 1,000,000 distinct CDR3 sequences; about 35% were observed only once. Jointly, the top ten make up approximately 10% of the sample.

Between the V and J ends, shortened by 8 bases and 11 bases respectively, the junction contains 24 bases. The cysteine opens and the phenylalanine closes a CDR3 of 15 amino acids. The CDR3 DNA has 45 bases and is translated from base 1. Via the germline V gene, CDR1 is KGHDR and CDR2 SFDVKD. The source of the sample is a study of Graves' ophthalmopathy and Graves' hyperthyroidism (dated by TCRdb to between 2017 and 2018). Concerning the study at large: A patient counted as having stable hyperthyroidism if there was no progression to ophthalmopathy within 18 months of follow-up. To tell Graves' ophthalmopathy apart from Graves' hyperthyroidism, and to predict which patients would progress to ophthalmopathy, the study relied on TCR beta repertoire signatures. Following sampling, methimazole starting at 30 mg daily was administered to hyperthyroidism patients, and high-dose intravenous methylprednisolone was administered to ophthalmopathy patients. In total, some 140 blood samples were TCR-sequenced: 43 ophthalmopathy, some 75 hyperthyroidism and some 17 hyperthyroidism-to-ophthalmopathy patients. To explore V-J signatures that separate ophthalmopathy from hyperthyroidism, a discovery set of about a hundred patients was enrolled, consisting of 40 to 45 with ophthalmopathy and around 60 with stable hyperthyroidism. In more than five hyperthyroidism patients, the T-cell repertoires found in thyroid tissue were compared with those found in blood. An independent validation cohort was composed of roughly 18 hyperthyroidism patients and 15 to 17 patients who later progressed from hyperthyroidism to ophthalmopathy.

The study at large found these results: No statistical method was used to predetermine the sample size, and group allocation was not hidden from the investigators. In validation, the model predicted ophthalmopathy progression with 55% to 71% sensitivity and approximately 75% specificity; about a dozen predicted patients were CT-confirmed with GO in a median of approximately 6.2 months. In cross-validation, the 13-signature model distinguished ophthalmopathy from stable hyperthyroidism with approximately 90% sensitivity and about 84% specificity, and in the test set the corresponding values were about 80% and 75%. Most expanded thyroid clonotypes with a frequency above 0.001 also appeared in blood, which suggests that blood repertoires may reflect the immune response in the thyroid.

Hyperthyroidism patients were newly diagnosed, were aged 18 to 65 years, and had a disease duration under 2 months. Anyone with other autoimmune diseases, uncontrolled infections, pregnancy or lactation was excluded from the study. Diagnosis was based on clinical symptoms, serum thyroxine, TRAb, thyroid ultrasound and orbital computed tomography. Total RNA was extracted with Trizol reagent and quality-checked on an Agilent 2100 Bioanalyzer. The chain was built from TRBV24-1 and TRBJ1-5, with no confident D gene call. The origin of this receptor is an adult man with Graves' hyperthyroidism. What was sequenced was peripheral blood or thyroid tissue (not recorded which). The bases read TGTGCCACCAAGAGCGGGAGTGCCTTACAAGAGACCCAGCATTTT. This gives the protein CATKSGSALQETQHF.